The sequence of this T cell receptor (beta chain) was determined in a study of identical twins. Study-wide findings and caveats: Fewer insertions were carried by abundant cord blood beta clonotypes, but none was seen in memory repertoires.

The ends were cut back, 4 bases at V and 3 bases at J, with 19 bases in the middle. The CDR3 loop spans 16 amino acids. At least ten counts were recorded for this clonotype. Its antigen is unidentified. The authors used template switching to add a universal primer site and gave cDNA unique molecular identifiers. TCRdb independently ran MiXCR on the 5' RACE reads; one entry per CDR3 protein. In the table there are under 500,000 distinct CDR3 sequences, over 11% of which are singletons. These same data were also listed under a study on yellow fever vaccine responses in identical twins. That study reports: Reportedly, the response of twins' T cells to the vaccine seemed partly convergent, partly personalized.

Sequenced sample: CD4+ T cells sorted from blood. The sequence was collected from a woman younger than 35 in good health. The chain is built from TRBV12-3 or TRBV12-4 and TRBJ2-7; D may match TRBD1 or TRBD2 (6 bases each). For the CDR3, the DNA is TGTGCCAGCAGTTCGCTGACCGGGGGCTTGAACTACGAGCAGTACTTC. It codes for CASSSLTGGLNYEQYF.